The sample holds one count of the clone carrying this T cell receptor (beta chain). No antigen is known for it. The data stem from a study of shared clonotypes between healthy human individuals. General study points: Specimens sampled were limited to blood, with tissue repertoires likely differing. Naive subsets, compared against memory subsets, generally had larger estimated richness values.

The study drew its donors from healthy HIV-negative adults without recent acute infections or vaccinations. Assay execution proceeded at the deep level. Produced via immunoSEQ multiplex PCR; TCRdb's table is partial and in-frame only. The data contain millions of clones, roughly 92% of them singletons. Trimming took 5 bases from V and 2 from J; bases not matched to a gene: 5. In germline, CDR1 is SEHNR, CDR2 FQNEAQ (reference sequence). CDR3 length: 15 amino acids. The receptor comes from a man aged 18-30 years in good health. Sequencing was carried out using naive CD4+ T cells sorted from blood. The subset is: CD45RA+ positively selected. The rearrangement joins TRBV7-9 to TRBJ2-5, with TRBD2 identical over 10 bases. The CDR3 DNA follows: TGTGCCAGCAGCCCTAATAGCGGGGGGCAAGAGACCCAGTACTTC. It yields the protein CASSPNSGGQETQYF.